The clone carrying this T cell receptor beta chain showed up just once. Individuals aged about 18 to 95 years were recruited from approximately 22 US areas. Clinical history as reported by participants underpinned cohort assignment. Using immunoSEQ multiplex PCR, the repertoire was profiled, and TCRdb retains in-frame clones only, with some absent. In the table there are about 250,000 clones, 85% to 90% of which are singletons. These data are taken from a study of blood T cell repertoires in COVID-19. Study-wide background: Sites in the United States, Italy and Spain provided acute and convalescent COVID-19 samples.

Sequenced sample: PBMCs or T cells enriched from blood (not recorded which). The receptor comes from a woman under 30 who had recovered from COVID-19.

The CDR3 region is CASSYSGGDGYTF. CDR3 nucleotide sequence: TGTGCCAGCAGTTACTCAGGGGGCGATGGCTACACCTTC. This chain joins TRBV6-2 or TRBV6-3 and TRBJ1-2; 7 bases line up with TRBD1. This CDR3 comprises 13 residues. V lost 0 bases, J lost 6 bases, and 1 base stayed unmatched. The germline gives CDR1 MNHEY, CDR2 SVGEGT.